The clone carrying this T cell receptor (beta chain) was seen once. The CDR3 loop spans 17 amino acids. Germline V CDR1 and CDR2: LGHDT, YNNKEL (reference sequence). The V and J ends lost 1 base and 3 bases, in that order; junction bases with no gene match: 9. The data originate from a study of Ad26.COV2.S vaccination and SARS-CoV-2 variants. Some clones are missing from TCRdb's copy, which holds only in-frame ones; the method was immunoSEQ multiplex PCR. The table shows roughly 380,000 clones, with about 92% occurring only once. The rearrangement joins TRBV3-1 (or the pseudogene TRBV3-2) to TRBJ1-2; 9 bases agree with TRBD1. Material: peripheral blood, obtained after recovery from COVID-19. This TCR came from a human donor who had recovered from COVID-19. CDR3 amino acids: CASSQATAGQGYYGYTF. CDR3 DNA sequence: TGTGCCAGCAGCCAAGCCACGGCGGGACAGGGATACTATGGCTACACCTTC.